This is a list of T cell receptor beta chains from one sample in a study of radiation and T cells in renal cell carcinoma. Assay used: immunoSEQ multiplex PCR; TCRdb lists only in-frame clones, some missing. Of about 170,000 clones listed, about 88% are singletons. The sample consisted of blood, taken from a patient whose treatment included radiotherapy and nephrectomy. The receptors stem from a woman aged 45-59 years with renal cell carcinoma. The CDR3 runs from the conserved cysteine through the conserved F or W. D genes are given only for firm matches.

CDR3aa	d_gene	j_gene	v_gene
CAWSEPLYSGNTIYF	NA	TRBJ1-3	TRBV30
CASSGGTSSTDTQYF	TRBD2	TRBJ2-3	TRBV2
CASRKTAVNYGYTF	NA	TRBJ1-2	TRBV6-5
CSDGYGYTF	NA	TRBJ1-2	TRBV20-1
CASSPKTANTEAFF	NA	TRBJ1-1	TRBV18
CASSVNRNTYYGYTF	NA	TRBJ1-2	TRBV7-8
CASSGRERGEQYF	NA	TRBJ2-7	TRBV6-6
CASSLGAYQETQYF	NA	TRBJ2-5	TRBV18
CASSLDGRHYGYTF	NA	TRBJ1-2	TRBV5-4
CASRKSSGGAANEQFF	TRBD2	TRBJ2-1	TRBV7-9
CASSYDEDYGYTF	NA	TRBJ1-2	TRBV5-1
CASSALRDTTTQYF	NA	TRBJ2-7	TRBV2
CASSPRSDRANGYTF	TRBD1	TRBJ1-2	TRBV18
CASSISTGPNEKLFF	NA	TRBJ1-4	TRBV19